This T cell receptor beta chain was identified in a study of T cell changes during pregnancy in multiple sclerosis. With V trimmed by 8 bases and J by 4 bases, 4 bases remained unmatched. The CDR3 contains 13 residues. Looked up from germline, CDR1 is KGHSH and CDR2 is LQKENI. Sequencing used immunoSEQ multiplex PCR; TCRdb keeps in-frame clones, though not all of them. The repertoire holds some 100,000 clones, with approximately 94% as singletons. The TCR sequence derives from a female donor with multiple sclerosis, enrolled in a pregnancy study. The sample here was peripheral blood, taken before pregnancy. This chain uses TRBV18 with TRBJ1-4, with 7 bases aligning to TRBD1. The CDR3 sequence: CASRGGINEKLFF. CDR3 in DNA: TGTGCCAGCCGAGGGGGCATTAATGAAAAACTGTTTTTT.